This TCR beta chain derives from a study of blood T cell repertoires in COVID-19. The overall study: Donors in the United States, Italy and Spain gave samples during acute or convalescent COVID-19. Nucleic acid was either cDNA or gDNA, and it came from T cells, B-cell-depleted T cells, or PBMCs.

Enrollment of patients from Seattle took place during active infection, with longitudinal follow-up. How the authors handled the data: Researchers report that nucleated cell counts were estimated from reference gene primer amplification. Clones were read by immunoSEQ multiplex PCR, and TCRdb kept only the in-frame ones, dropping some. V and J calls and clone size are given by that table; D and trimming were obtained from the DNA. The repertoire consists of approximately 180,000 clones, with over 70% occurring once and the leading ten covering about 7%. This clone came up a few times. Germline V gives CDR1 MRHNA, CDR2 SNTAGT. The CDR3 runs to 15 residues. J was trimmed by 0 bases and V by 3 bases; bases with no gene match: 2.

The sequence derives from a middle-aged woman with COVID-19, enrolled during active disease. The sample taken for sequencing was peripheral blood. The V and J genes are TRBV6-4 and TRBJ2-3, with 8 bases matching TRBD2. The CDR3 sequence is CASSEGLASTDTQYF. In nucleotides, the CDR3 is TGTGCCAGCAGTGAAGGACTAGCTAGCACAGATACGCAGTATTTT.